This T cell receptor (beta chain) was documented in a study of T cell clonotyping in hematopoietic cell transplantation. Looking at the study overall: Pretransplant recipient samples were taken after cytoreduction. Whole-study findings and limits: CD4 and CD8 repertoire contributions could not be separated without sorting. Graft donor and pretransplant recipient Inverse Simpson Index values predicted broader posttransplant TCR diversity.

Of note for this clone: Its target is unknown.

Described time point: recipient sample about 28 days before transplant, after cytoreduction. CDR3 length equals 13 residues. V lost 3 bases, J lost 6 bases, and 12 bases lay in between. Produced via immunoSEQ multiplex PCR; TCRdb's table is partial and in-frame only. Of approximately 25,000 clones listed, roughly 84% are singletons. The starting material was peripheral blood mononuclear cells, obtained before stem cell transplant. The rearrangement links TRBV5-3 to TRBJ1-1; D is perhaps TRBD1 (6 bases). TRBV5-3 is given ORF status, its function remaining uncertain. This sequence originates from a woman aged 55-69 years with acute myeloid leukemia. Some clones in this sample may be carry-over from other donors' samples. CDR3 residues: CARSSYRESEAFF. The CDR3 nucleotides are TGTGCCAGAAGCTCATACAGGGAGTCTGAAGCTTTCTTT.